Listed below are T cell receptor beta chains from one sample, sequenced in a study of beta chain features in type 1 diabetes. Libraries were prepared by immunoSEQ multiplex PCR; TCRdb keeps only in-frame clonotypes and omits some of them. Of about 250,000 clones listed, 13% to 15% are singletons. Sequenced input: naive CD4+ T cells from blood. These TCRs come from a middle-aged woman in good health. CDR3s include the opening cysteine and the closing phenylalanine or tryptophan. D genes are given only for firm matches. Not every row has a clone size; where given, it reads once, few, many or a size class.

CASRMGGRTGELFF	TGTGCCAGCAGAATGGGGGGTCGAACCGGGGAGCTGTTTTTT	TRBV5-6	TRBJ2-2	-	-
CASSPRQGGDGYTF	TGTGCCAGCAGTCCTAGACAGGGAGGAGATGGCTACACCTTC	TRBV27	TRBJ1-2	TRBD1	few
CASTDQGKGNQPQHF	TGTGCCTCCACCGACCAGGGTAAAGGGAATCAGCCCCAGCATTTT	TRBV19	TRBJ1-5	-	-
CASSSYTEAFF	TGTGCCAGCTCCAGTTACACTGAAGCTTTCTTT	TRBV2	TRBJ1-1	-	few
CASRATGPDSPLHF	TGTGCCAGCAGGGCGACGGGTCCAGATTCACCCCTCCACTTT	TRBV7-9	TRBJ1-6	-	few
CASSYARTLRQETQYF	TGTGCCAGCAGTTACGCCCGGACACTCCGCCAAGAGACCCAGTACTTC	TRBV6-5	TRBJ2-5	-	-
CASSSEGAGELFF	TGTGCCAGCAGCTCTGAAGGGGCCGGGGAGCTGTTTTTT	TRBV7-9	TRBJ2-2	-	few
CASPRTSGTDTQYF	TGCGCCAGCCCCCGAACTAGCGGCACAGATACGCAGTATTTT	TRBV4-3	TRBJ2-3	TRBD2	-
CASRSLEIKEKLFF	TGTGCAAGTCGCTCGCTGGAGATCAAGGAAAAACTGTTTTTT	TRBV12-2	TRBJ1-4	-	few
CASSYSGQAQETQYF	TGTGCCAGCAGTTACTCGGGACAGGCCCAAGAGACCCAGTACTTC	TRBV6-5	TRBJ2-5	TRBD1	-
CSGWAGVDTQYF	TGCAGCGGTTGGGCCGGGGTAGATACGCAGTATTTT	TRBV29-1	TRBJ2-3	-	few
CASSQSLWYQETQYF	TGTGCCAGTAGCCAGTCGCTCTGGTACCAAGAGACCCAGTACTTC	TRBV19	TRBJ2-5	-	-
CASIHPGTAGNTIYF	TGTGCCAGCATTCACCCCGGGACTGCTGGAAACACCATATATTTT	TRBV6-5	TRBJ1-3	-	few
CASSSRDNAGELFF	TGCGCCAGCAGCTCCCGGGACAACGCCGGGGAGCTGTTTTTT	TRBV5-1	TRBJ2-2	-	-
CASSLGTGDQPQHF	TGTGCCAGCAGCTTAGGGACAGGGGATCAGCCCCAGCATTTT	TRBV7-6	TRBJ1-5	TRBD1	few